One T cell receptor (beta chain) is described in this entry. The sample comes from a study of control samples from healthy donors and cancer patients. Sequencing used immunoSEQ multiplex PCR; TCRdb keeps in-frame clones, though not all of them. The sample carries some 79,000 clones, roughly 87% recorded once. Germline V CDR1 and CDR2: SGHTS, YDEGEE. The CDR3 covers 15 residues. Trimming removed 6 bases from V and 2 bases from J; junction bases left unmatched: 8. The genes are TRBV5-8 and TRBJ2-3; TRBD2 agrees at 8 bases. This TCR was recovered from a woman aged 45 to 65 in good health. The sample taken for sequencing was blood. In DNA, the CDR3 is TGTGCCAGCACCGACGGACTAGCCAACACAGATACGCAGTATTTT. As protein: CASTDGLANTDTQYF.